The present entry profiles one TCR beta chain with its context. The antigen is undetermined. This entry comes from a study of cytomegalovirus exposure and HLA in healthy donors. Between the trimmed V and J ends, which lost 5 bases and 0 bases, there was a span of 5 bases. The CDR3 runs to 13 residues. Germline CDR1 MDHEN, CDR2 SYDVKM. Both 60 Vbeta primers and 13 Jbeta primers went into the PCR. Repertoires were generated with immunoSEQ multiplex PCR, while TCRdb's copy carries only in-frame clones and drops some. The sample contains about 100,000 clones, under 80% of which appear only once. Study results and limitations: A later analysis reported that several of the most significant clusters appeared to be linked to common viral pathogens, among them Epstein-Barr virus.

The chain employs TRBV28 and TRBJ1-3; D is unclear. The clonotype was recovered from a woman aged 18-29 years in good health and CMV-seropositive. What was sequenced was PBMCs. In nucleotides, the CDR3 is TGTGCCAGCAGTCTCTACTCTGGAAACACCATATATTTT. This translates into CASSLYSGNTIYF.